Given below is one TCR beta chain in context. This clonotype was picked up one time. The antigen it recognizes is unknown. Per-base quality was not reported, and no clone a single base away is much larger than it. Just one read gives weak support. This sample was taken from a study of CD8 T cells in Susac syndrome (dated by TCRdb to the late 2010s). Background for the entire study: Of the Susac syndrome patients who were sequenced, under 10 were in clinical remission while more than five had clinically active disease. Susac syndrome patients were therapy-naive, on corticosteroids (some also receiving IVIg), or on IVIg alone at blood withdrawal. Whether CD8+ T cell activation and differentiation in Susac syndrome was antigen driven was tested using repertoire sequencing. Study-level results and caveats: In patients with Susac syndrome, the CD4+ T cell repertoire showed no detectable clonal expansion. The number of individuals in the TCR sequencing and HLA analysis was recognized as being relatively small.

V is clipped by 7 bases and J by 2 bases, and the sequence between their germline boundaries is 6 bases long. Measured from the cysteine to the phenylalanine, the CDR3 is 13 residues long. Here the CDR3 DNA is all that survives: 39 bases in frame from base 1. RNA was extracted using the RNeasy kit, and roughly 0.45 to 1 microgram was reverse transcribed with random hexamers. The immunoSEQ multiplex PCR assay, which covers 54 Vbeta and 13 Jbeta segments, was used to amplify TCR beta CDR3 regions. PCR amplification bias was corrected by using a synthetic template baseline for primer optimization and computational correction. On the study's bioinformatics: Only productive sequences were kept, with reads annotated to V, D and J genes according to IMGT and analyzed in immunoSEQ Analyzer. Clonality was computed as one minus Shannon entropy normalized by log2 of the number of productive unique sequences. Public and private clones were assessed among the 100 most prevalent clones of each patient and control. Susac-specific clones were defined as absent from healthy and MS cohorts, 1052 published viral clones and other ImmuneACCESS disease sequences. TCRdb redid the processing of the public reads, applying fastp at Q25 and MiXCR, and retained in-frame beta chains. A single entry per CDR3 protein holds the most common genes and DNA from its merged rows. It is TCRdb's table, rather than the study itself, that gives the V and J calls and clone size. Recorded for this sample are 240,000 or so distinct CDR3 sequences; 95% to 97% of them occurred a single time. Jointly, the top ten make up about 0.095% of the sample.

High-throughput TCR beta sequencing profiled peripheral blood CD8+ and CD4+ T cells from healthy donors, Susac syndrome patients and multiple sclerosis patients. The Susac syndrome patients fulfilled recently defined diagnostic criteria for either definite or probable disease. CD8+ TEMRA cells were enriched by FACS, while bulk CD8+ and CD4+ T cells were purified by magnetic negative isolation. Blood was drawn into EDTA tubes, processed within 24 hours, and PBMCs were isolated by density gradient centrifugation. PBMCs intended for TCR sequencing were frozen in liquid nitrogen and were later thawed in a 37 degrees C water bath. Purity of sorted or isolated CD4+, CD8+ and CD8+ TEMRA cells was at least 90%.

Recombination linked TRBV12-3 or TRBV12-4 to TRBJ2-6, with the D segment identity uncertain. The sequenced sample was CD4+ T cells from PBMCs. This clonotype was obtained from a human donor with Susac syndrome. The sequenced DNA: TGTGCCAGCACCTCAGCTGGGGCCAACGTCCTGACTTTC. It translates to CASTSAGANVLTF.